This record concerns one T cell receptor (beta chain) sequence. The entry originates in a study of T cell responses to AZD1222 COVID-19 vaccine. The CDR3 length is 14 residues. Germline-derived CDR1 and CDR2 are SGHNT and YYREEE (reference sequence). V was trimmed by 0 bases and J by 6 bases, leaving 9 bases between them. The assay was immunoSEQ multiplex PCR, and TCRdb's table has in-frame clones only and misses some. The table lists about 120,000 clones, about 88% of them singletons. The sequencing here drew on peripheral blood, taken on day 0 of AZD1222 vaccination. This chain joins TRBV5-4 and TRBJ2-2; either TRBD1 or TRBD2 may fit D (5 bases each). This TCR came from an adult in good health. The CDR3 DNA reads TGTGCCAGCAGCTTGGATATGGGGGCCGGGGAGCTGTTTTTT. Its protein product is CASSLDMGAGELFF.